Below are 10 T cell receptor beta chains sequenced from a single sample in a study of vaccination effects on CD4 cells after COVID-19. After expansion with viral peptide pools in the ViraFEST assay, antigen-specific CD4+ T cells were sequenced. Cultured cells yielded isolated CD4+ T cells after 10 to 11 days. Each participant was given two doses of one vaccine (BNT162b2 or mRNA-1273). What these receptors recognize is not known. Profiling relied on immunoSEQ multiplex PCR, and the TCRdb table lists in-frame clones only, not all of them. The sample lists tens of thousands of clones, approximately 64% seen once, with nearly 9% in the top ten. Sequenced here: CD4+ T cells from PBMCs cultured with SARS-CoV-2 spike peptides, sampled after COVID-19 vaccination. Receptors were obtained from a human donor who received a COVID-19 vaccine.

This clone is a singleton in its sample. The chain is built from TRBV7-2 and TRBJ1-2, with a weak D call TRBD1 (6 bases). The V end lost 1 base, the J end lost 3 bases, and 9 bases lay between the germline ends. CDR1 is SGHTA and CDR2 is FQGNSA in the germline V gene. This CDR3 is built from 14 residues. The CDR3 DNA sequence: TGTGCCAGCAGCTTAGAGACAGGTTACTATGGCTACACCTTC. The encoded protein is CASSLETGYYGYTF.

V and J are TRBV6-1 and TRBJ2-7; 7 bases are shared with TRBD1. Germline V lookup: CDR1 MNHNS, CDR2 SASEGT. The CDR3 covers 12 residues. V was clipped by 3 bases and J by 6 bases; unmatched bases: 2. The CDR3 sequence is CASSETGIEQYF. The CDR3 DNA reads TGTGCCAGCAGTGAGACAGGGATCGAGCAGTACTTC.

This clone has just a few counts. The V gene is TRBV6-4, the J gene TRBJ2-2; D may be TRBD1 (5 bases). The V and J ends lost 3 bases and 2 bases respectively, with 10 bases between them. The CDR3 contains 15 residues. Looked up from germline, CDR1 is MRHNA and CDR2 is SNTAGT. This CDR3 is CASSESRANTGELFF. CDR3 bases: TGTGCCAGCAGTGAGTCCAGGGCCAACACCGGGGAGCTGTTTTTT.

The CDR3 DNA sequence: TGTGCCAGCTCACCACCGCGCACGGGGATTTCACCCCTCCACTTT. As protein: CASSPPRTGISPLHF. The chain couples TRBV18 to TRBJ1-6; no firm D call. Germline V gene data show CDR1 as KGHSH and CDR2 as LQKENI. V lost 0 bases, J lost 9 bases, and 12 bases lay in between. The CDR3 totals 15 residues.

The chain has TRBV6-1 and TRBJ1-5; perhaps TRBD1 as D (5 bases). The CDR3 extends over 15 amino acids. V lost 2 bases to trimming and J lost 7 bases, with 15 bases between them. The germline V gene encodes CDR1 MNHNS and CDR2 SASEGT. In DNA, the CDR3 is TGTGCCAGCAGTGAAATTCGTCCAGGGAAACAGCCCCAGCATTTT. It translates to CASSEIRPGKQPQHF.

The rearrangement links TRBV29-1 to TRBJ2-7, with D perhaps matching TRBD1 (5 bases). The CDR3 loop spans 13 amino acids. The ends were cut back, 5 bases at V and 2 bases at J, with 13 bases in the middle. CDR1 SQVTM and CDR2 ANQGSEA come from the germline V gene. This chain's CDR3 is CSVWNGRAYEQYF. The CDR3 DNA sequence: TGCAGCGTTTGGAACGGCAGGGCCTACGAGCAGTACTTC.

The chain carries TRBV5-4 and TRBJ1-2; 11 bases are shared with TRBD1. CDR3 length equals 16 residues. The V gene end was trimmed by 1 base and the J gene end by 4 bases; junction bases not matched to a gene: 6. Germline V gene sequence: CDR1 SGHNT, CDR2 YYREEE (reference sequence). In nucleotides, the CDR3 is TGTGCCAGCAGCTTGAGTGGACAGGGGGCTGCCTATGGCTACACCTTC. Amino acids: CASSLSGQGAAYGYTF.

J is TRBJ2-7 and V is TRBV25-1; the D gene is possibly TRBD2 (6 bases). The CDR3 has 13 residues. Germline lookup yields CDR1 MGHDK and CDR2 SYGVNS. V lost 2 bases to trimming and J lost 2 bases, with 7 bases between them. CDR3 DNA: TGTGCCAGCAGTGAAGGGGGGACCTACGAGCAGTACTTC. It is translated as CASSEGGTYEQYF.

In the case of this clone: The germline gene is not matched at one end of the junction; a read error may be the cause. The CDR3 reads CASSQALATDTQYF. CDR3 sequence (DNA): TGTGCCAGCAGTCAAGCACTAGCGACAGATACGCAGTATTTT. The gene calls are TRBV2 and TRBJ2-3, with 7 bases lining up with TRBD2. CDR3 length: 14 amino acids. Germline loops: CDR1 SNHLY, CDR2 FYNNEI.

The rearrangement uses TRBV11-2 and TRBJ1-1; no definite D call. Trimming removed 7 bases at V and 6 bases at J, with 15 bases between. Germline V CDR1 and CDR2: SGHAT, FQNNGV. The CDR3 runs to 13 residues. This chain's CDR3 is CASNLMGISEAFF. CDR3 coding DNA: TGTGCCAGCAACCTGATGGGGATTTCTGAAGCTTTCTTT.